One sample yielded the 20 T cell receptor beta chains listed below, sequenced in a study of T cell responses to AZD1222 COVID-19 vaccine. Measured with immunoSEQ multiplex PCR; TCRdb has only the in-frame clones, and not every one. The data show approximately 120,000 clones, 88% seen once. Specimen: peripheral blood, collected on day 0 of MenACWY control vaccination. These receptors were taken from an adult in good health.

The chain is built from TRBV5-1 and TRBJ2-1, with 9 bases lining up with TRBD2. Trimming cost V 2 bases and J 0 bases; bases outside gene matches: 9. The CDR3 covers 18 residues. Germline CDR1 and CDR2: SGHRS and YFSETQ. CDR3: CASSLGSSGTSSYNEQFF. In DNA, the CDR3 is TGCGCCAGCAGCTTAGGATCTAGCGGGACCAGCTCCTACAATGAGCAGTTCTTC. Full variable domain (missing parts from reference TRBV5-1 and TRBJ2-1): KAGVTQTPRYLIKTRGQQVTLSCSPISGHRSVSWYQQTPGQGLQFLFEYFSETQRNKGNFPGRFSGRQFSNSRSEMNVSTLELGDSALYLCASSLGSSGTSSYNEQFFGPGTRLTVL.

The chain uses TRBV28 and TRBJ2-4; possibly TRBD1 for D (5 bases). Germline V gene sequence: CDR1 MDHEN, CDR2 SYDVKM. Trimming cost V 3 bases and J 7 bases, with 13 bases left between them. The CDR3 has 14 amino acids. The CDR3 DNA sequence: TGTGCCAGCAGTTTTGAAAGGGGAAGGAACATTCAGTACTTC. This translates into CASSFERGRNIQYF.

The chain joins TRBV27 to TRBJ2-5, with 10 bases that match TRBD2. Germline CDR1 is MNHEY and CDR2 is SMNVEV (reference sequence). The length of the CDR3 is 16 residues. The trim removed 6 bases at V and 3 bases at J, leaving 10 bases unmatched. CDR3 sequence (DNA): TGTGCCAGCAGCCCACTAGCGGGGCGCGGGGAAGAGACCCAGTACTTC. Translation gives CASSPLAGRGEETQYF.

The V and J genes are TRBV11-2 and TRBJ1-3, with D possibly TRBD1 on 6 matching bases. Germline CDR1 and CDR2: SGHAT and FQNNGV. V was cut by 6 bases and J by 2 bases, with 14 bases left in between. The CDR3 contains 15 residues. The CDR3 loop is CASSDQGIAGNTIYF. In DNA, the CDR3 is TGTGCCAGCAGTGATCAGGGGATTGCTGGAAACACCATATATTTT. Drawing the rest from reference TRBV11-2 and TRBJ1-3, the complete variable domain is EAGVAQSPRYKIIEKRQSVAFWCNPISGHATLYWYQQILGQGPKLLIQFQNNGVVDDSQLPKDRFSAERLKGVDSTLKIQPAKLEDSAVYLCASSDQGIAGNTIYFGEGSWLTVV.

The DNA for the CDR3 is TGTGCCAGCAGTCAAGGGCCTAAAGGTTCCTACGAGCAGTACTTC. Translation gives CASSQGPKGSYEQYF. This sequence joins TRBV28 and TRBJ2-7; D is uncertain. The V gene's germline CDR1 is MDHEN and CDR2 SYDVKM. Between the trimmed V and J ends, which lost 5 bases and 1 base, there was a span of 15 bases. The CDR3 has 15 residues. The whole variable domain, filled in from reference TRBV28 and TRBJ2-7, reads DVKVTQSSRYLVKRTGEKVFLECVQDMDHENMFWYRQDPGLGLRLIYFSYDVKMKEKGDIPEGYSVSREKKERFSLILESASTNQTSMYLCASSQGPKGSYEQYFGPGTRLTVT.

The J gene is TRBJ1-6, the V gene TRBV7-9; a possible D gene is TRBD1 (6 bases). Germline CDR1 and CDR2: SEHNR and FQNEAQ (reference sequence). V was clipped by 5 bases and J by 2 bases, with 13 bases between them. The CDR3 extends over 16 amino acids. CDR3 in amino acids: CASSPNRDTYNSPLHF. CDR3 nucleotide sequence: TGTGCCAGCAGCCCGAACCGGGACACCTATAATTCACCCCTCCACTTT. The variable domain in full, with the rest retrieved from reference TRBV7-9 and TRBJ1-6, is DTGVSQNPRHKITKRGQNVTFRCDPISEHNRLYWYRQTLGQGPEFLTYFQNEAQLEKSRLLSDRFSAERPKGSFSTLEIQRTEQGDSAMYLCASSPNRDTYNSPLHFGNGTRLTVT.

CDR3 nucleotide sequence: TGTGCCAGCAGCAGGGACCAGGGTCAGCCCCAGCATTTT. Protein: CASSRDQGQPQHF. V is TRBV21-1 and J is TRBJ1-5. TRBV21-1 constitutes a pseudogene. This CDR3 comprises 13 residues.

J is TRBJ1-2 and V is TRBV27, with 9 bases lining up with TRBD1. Germline trimming cut 5 bases from V and 5 bases from J; bases unmatched to any gene: 3. The CDR3 is 13 residues long. Germline V gene sequence: CDR1 MNHEY, CDR2 SMNVEV (reference sequence). CDR3 protein: CASSAGQGYGYTF. CDR3 nucleotides: TGTGCCAGCAGTGCCGGACAGGGGTATGGCTACACCTTC.

V usage is TRBV3-1 (or the pseudogene TRBV3-2) and J usage is TRBJ1-1; a possible D gene is TRBD1 (6 bases). CDR1 is LGHDT and CDR2 is YNNKEL in the germline V gene (reference sequence). The CDR3 is 14 amino acids. V dropped 4 bases and J dropped 4 bases, with 13 bases sitting between them. In DNA form, the CDR3 reads TGTGCCAGCAGCCTGAGGCAGGGGAGCACTGAAGCTTTCTTT. The encoded protein is CASSLRQGSTEAFF.

J is TRBJ1-1 and V is TRBV7-8; unclear D gene. Germline assignment: CDR1 SGHVS and CDR2 FQNEAQ. V lost 2 bases to trimming and J lost 5 bases, with 12 bases between them. CDR3 size: 14 residues. The CDR3 region has the DNA TGTGCCAGCAGCTTACGTACGGGGATGACTGAAGCTTTCTTT. Protein sequence: CASSLRTGMTEAFF. Combining the CDR3 with reference TRBV7-8 and TRBJ1-1 gives the whole variable domain GAGVSQSPRYKVAKRGQDVALRCDPISGHVSLFWYQQALGQGPEFLTYFQNEAQLDKSGLPSDRFFAERPEGSVSTLKIQRTQQEDSAVYLCASSLRTGMTEAFFGQGTRLTVV.

This chain links TRBV4-1 with TRBJ1-2, with 7 bases lining up with TRBD1. Germline lookup yields CDR1 MGHRA and CDR2 YSYEKL. Trimming took 4 bases from V and 2 from J; bases not matched to a gene: 10. The CDR3 runs to 16 residues. The CDR3 loop reads CASSPFLGQSNYGYTF. For the CDR3, the DNA is TGCGCCAGCAGCCCATTCTTGGGACAGTCCAACTATGGCTACACCTTC.

V is TRBV3-1 (or the pseudogene TRBV3-2) and J is TRBJ1-1, with D unresolved. CDR1 and CDR2 from the germline V gene are LGHDT and YNNKEL (reference sequence). Trimming took off 4 bases at V and 4 bases at J, with 7 bases between the two ends. CDR3 size: 12 residues. The CDR3 bases are TGTGCCAGCAGCCCCGATTTCACTGAAGCTTTCTTT. Its translation: CASSPDFTEAFF.

This CDR3 is CASSGHGGADEQYF. CDR3 DNA sequence: TGTGCCAGCAGCGGACACGGGGGAGCGGACGAGCAGTACTTC. V is TRBV9 and J is TRBJ2-7, with TRBD2 as a possible D gene (6 bases). Germline loops: CDR1 SGDLS, CDR2 YYNGEE. This CDR3 contains 14 residues. Between the trimmed V and J ends, which lost 3 bases and 5 bases, there was a span of 15 bases.

The chain is built from TRBV9 and TRBJ2-7; D may be TRBD1 or TRBD2 (5 bases each). From germline, CDR1 is SGDLS and CDR2 YYNGEE. V lost 0 bases, J lost 3 bases, and 13 bases lay in between. There are 15 residues in the CDR3. The CDR3 loop is CASSVGPGTHYEQYF. Written as DNA, the CDR3 is TGTGCCAGCAGCGTAGGGCCCGGGACCCACTACGAGCAGTACTTC. The variable domain in full, completed from reference TRBV9 and TRBJ2-7, reads DSGVTQTPKHLITATGQRVTLRCSPRSGDLSVYWYQQSLDQGLQFLIQYYNGEERAKGNILERFSAQQFPDLHSELNLSSLELGDSALYFCASSVGPGTHYEQYFGPGTRLTVT.

This clone was observed a single time. The chain recombines TRBV19 with TRBJ2-1, with D maybe TRBD1 (5 bases). Trimming pared 9 bases from V and 0 bases from J, leaving 12 bases between. Germline V gene data show CDR1 as LNHDA and CDR2 as SQIVND (reference sequence). This CDR3 contains 14 residues. The CDR3 region is CASIADTSYNEQFF. CDR3 nucleotide sequence: TGTGCCAGCATTGCGGACACCTCCTACAATGAGCAGTTCTTC.

CDR3 in DNA: TGTGCCAGCTCACGACAGGGGATGACTTTCTTT. This encodes CASSRQGMTFF. The chain uses TRBV18 and TRBJ1-1, with TRBD1 matching over 8 bases. The CDR3 contains 11 residues. The V and J ends lost 4 bases and 12 bases, in that order; junction bases with no gene match: 4. Germline-derived CDR1 and CDR2 are KGHSH and LQKENI.

The chain recombines TRBV11-2 with TRBJ1-1; D gene unclear. V was pared by 0 bases and J by 1 base, with 3 bases between. The CDR3 sequence is 13 residues long. Germline CDR1 is SGHAT and CDR2 is FQNNGV. The CDR3 DNA reads TGTGCCAGCAGCTTAGACAGGAACACTGAAGCTTTCTTT. Translating gives CASSLDRNTEAFF.

The chain links TRBV11-2 to TRBJ1-1, with TRBD1 identical over 9 bases. Looked up from germline, CDR1 is SGHAT and CDR2 is FQNNGV. The CDR3 loop spans 13 amino acids. Unmatched junction bases numbered 7, after V lost 4 bases and J lost 10 bases. CDR3: CASSSGQGPGAFF. Here the CDR3 DNA reads TGTGCCAGCAGCTCCGGACAGGGGCCGGGAGCTTTCTTT.

This clone was seen ten or more times. The chain combines TRBV15 with TRBJ2-7; perhaps TRBD2 as D (6 bases). The germline V gene encodes CDR1 LNHNV and CDR2 YYDKDF (reference sequence). V was shortened by 10 bases and J by 5 bases, with 9 bases between the two germline ends. CDR3 size: 10 residues. The CDR3 is CAMPGDEQYF. The DNA of the CDR3 is TGTGCCATGCCGGGAGACGAGCAGTACTTC.

The rearrangement links TRBV28 to TRBJ1-4; TRBD1 agrees at 7 bases. This CDR3 is 14 amino acids long. Germline CDR1 and CDR2: MDHEN and SYDVKM. V lost 4 bases, J lost 5 bases, and 4 bases stayed unmatched. CDR3 nucleotides: TGTGCCAGCAGTTCCGGGACAGTAAATGAAAAACTGTTTTTT. Translating gives CASSSGTVNEKLFF.